Listed below are T cell receptor beta chains from one sample, sequenced in a study of T-cell memory formation after mild COVID-19. TCRdb processed the 5' RACE reads anew with MiXCR; each CDR3 protein has one entry. The sample consists of 450,000 or so distinct CDR3 sequences, around 20% of them appearing once. The sequenced sample was PBMCs or a T cell subset sorted from them (not recorded which). These receptors were taken from an adult woman who had mild COVID-19 (a few samples of this study predate the infection). Cell type and time point are not known. The CDR3 runs from the conserved cysteine through the conserved F or W. A D gene is named only where the DNA matches it firmly. Some rows have no size entry. The others give once, few or many, or a class for an expanded clone.

D gene	V gene	J gene	clone size	CDR3 protein	CDR3 DNA
TRBD2	TRBV7-9	TRBJ2-5	-	CASSQTSQRRETQYF	TGTGCCAGCAGCCAGACTAGCCAAAGGAGAGAGACCCAGTACTTC
TRBD2	TRBV6-5	TRBJ2-1	-	CASSYGRSSGYNEQFF	TGTGCCAGCAGTTACGGGAGGTCTAGCGGTTACAATGAGCAGTTCTTC
-	TRBV5-1	TRBJ2-7	many	CASSLEAGPYEQYF	TGCGCCAGCAGCTTGGAGGCAGGCCCCTACGAGCAGTACTTC
-	TRBV9	TRBJ2-7	-	CASSVGVGGSTYEQYF	TGTGCCAGCAGCGTAGGGGTGGGGGGTTCCACCTACGAGCAGTACTTC
-	TRBV25-1	TRBJ2-7	few	CASSEYRGGADEQYF	TGTGCCAGCAGTGAATATCGTGGGGGGGCGGACGAGCAGTACTTC
TRBD1	TRBV5-1	TRBJ2-7	few	CASSSTGRPYEQYF	TGCGCCAGCAGCTCGACAGGGAGACCCTACGAGCAGTACTTC
TRBD2	TRBV12-3/TRBV12-4	TRBJ2-3	-	CASSGTSGRTDTQYF	TGTGCCAGCAGCGGGACTAGCGGGCGCACAGATACGCAGTATTTT
-	TRBV7-3	TRBJ1-5	few	CASSSPTPHNQPQHF	TGTGCCAGCAGCTCGCCGACCCCACACAATCAGCCCCAGCATTTT
-	TRBV6-5	TRBJ2-7	-	CASSYTRRYEQYF	TGTGCCAGCAGTTACACTAGAAGATACGAGCAGTACTTC
TRBD2	TRBV30	TRBJ2-1	-	CAWSVRDSGRSEQFF	TGTGCCTGGAGTGTACGCGATAGCGGGAGATCTGAGCAGTTCTTC
-	TRBV15	TRBJ2-2	once	CATSRVNTGELFF	TGTGCCACCAGCAGAGTTAACACCGGGGAGCTGTTTTTT
TRBD1	TRBV19	TRBJ2-5	few	CASSSSRQGTLRETQYF	TGTGCCAGTAGTTCCTCCCGACAGGGGACCCTCCGGGAGACCCAGTACTTC
TRBD1	TRBV12-3/TRBV12-4	TRBJ2-5	-	CASSATGPGETQYF	TGTGCCAGCAGTGCGACAGGGCCCGGAGAGACCCAGTACTTC
TRBD1	TRBV12-3/TRBV12-4	TRBJ1-1	-	CASRDTGGQTEAFF	TGTGCCAGCAGGGACACAGGGGGACAAACTGAAGCTTTCTTT
TRBD2	TRBV4-1	TRBJ2-1	-	CASSASLLGTTYNEQFF	TGCGCCAGCAGCGCTTCCTTACTCGGGACTACTTACAATGAGCAGTTCTTC
-	TRBV7-9	TRBJ2-1	few	CASSLGPDSYNEQFF	TGTGCCAGCAGCCTAGGCCCAGACAGTTACAATGAGCAGTTCTTC
TRBD2	TRBV25-1	TRBJ2-7	-	CASSETSGKYEQYF	TGTGCCAGCAGTGAGACTAGCGGGAAATACGAGCAGTACTTC
-	TRBV30	TRBJ2-3	few	CAWSQGTDTQYF	TGTGCCTGGAGTCAAGGGACAGATACGCAGTATTTT
-	TRBV5-1	TRBJ1-2	-	CASSADNGYTF	TGCGCCAGCAGCGCGGACAATGGCTACACCTTC
TRBD1	TRBV4-2	TRBJ1-1	few	CASSTRDRGGSTEAFF	TGTGCCAGCAGCACCCGGGACAGGGGTGGGAGCACTGAAGCTTTCTTT
-	TRBV2	TRBJ2-3	-	CASQRLSNEAQYF	TGTGCCAGCCAGAGACTAAGCAACGAAGCGCAGTATTTT
TRBD2	TRBV9	TRBJ2-5	-	CASSVVPGGQETQYF	TGTGCCAGCAGCGTAGTTCCGGGAGGGCAAGAGACCCAGTACTTC
-	TRBV5-8	TRBJ2-1	-	CASGRGSYNEQFF	TGTGCCAGCGGTCGGGGCTCCTACAATGAGCAGTTCTTC
TRBD1	TRBV5-1	TRBJ1-4	few	CASSWGTAGNEKLFF	TGCGCCAGCAGCTGGGGGACAGCAGGAAATGAAAAACTGTTTTTT
-	TRBV7-2	TRBJ2-3	many	CASSLEPSTDTQYF	TGTGCCAGCAGCTTAGAACCCAGCACAGATACGCAGTATTTT
TRBD2	TRBV7-2	TRBJ2-5	few	CASSRQVAGLETQYF	TGTGCCAGCAGCCGACAGGTAGCGGGGTTAGAGACCCAGTACTTC
-	TRBV6-5	TRBJ2-1	-	CASSYGQNYNEQFF	TGTGCCAGCAGTTACGGACAGAACTACAATGAGCAGTTCTTC
-	TRBV28	TRBJ2-2	few	CASSFPPLNRDNGELFF	TGTGCCAGCAGTTTCCCCCCGTTAAACAGGGATAACGGGGAGCTGTTTTTT
-	TRBV14	TRBJ2-7	-	CASSQGGAGANIYEQYF	TGTGCCAGCAGCCAAGGTGGGGCGGGGGCCAACATCTACGAGCAGTACTTC
TRBD1	TRBV5-1	TRBJ1-6	few	CASSSGQGANSPLHF	TGCGCCAGCAGCTCGGGACAGGGGGCGAACTCACCCCTCCACTTT
-	TRBV4-1	TRBJ1-6	-	CASSAWTALPRARYNSPLHF	TGCGCCAGCAGCGCCTGGACAGCCCTTCCCCGGGCCCGATATAATTCACCCCTCCACTTT
TRBD2	TRBV15	TRBJ2-3	-	CATSRPMGGVPSTDTQYF	TGTGCCACCAGCAGACCCATGGGAGGGGTACCCAGCACAGATACGCAGTATTTT
TRBD2	TRBV12-3/TRBV12-4	TRBJ2-5	few	CASTLAGSETQYF	TGTGCCAGCACCCTAGCGGGATCGGAGACCCAGTACTTC
TRBD1	TRBV7-9	TRBJ2-7	few	CASSQGTASGEQYF	TGTGCCAGCAGCCAAGGGACAGCCTCGGGAGAGCAGTACTTC
-	TRBV7-9	TRBJ2-1	-	CASSPPPDYNEQFF	TGTGCCAGCAGCCCTCCCCCCGATTACAATGAGCAGTTCTTC
-	TRBV5-1	TRBJ1-2	few	CASSSESGYTF	TGCGCCAGCAGCTCCGAGAGCGGCTACACCTTC
TRBD1	TRBV19	TRBJ1-2	few	CASSGQGNYGYTF	TGTGCCAGTAGCGGACAGGGGAACTATGGCTACACCTTC
-	TRBV4-3	TRBJ2-7	-	CASSQDSRLGGEQYF	TGCGCCAGCAGCCAAGATTCAAGGCTAGGAGGCGAGCAGTACTTC
-	TRBV4-1	TRBJ1-2	-	CASSQTPGNYGYTF	TGCGCCAGCAGCCAAACCCCAGGGAACTATGGCTACACCTTC
-	TRBV11-2	TRBJ2-2	-	CASSSGGVNTGELFF	TGTGCCAGCAGCTCAGGGGGGGTAAACACCGGGGAGCTGTTTTTT
-	TRBV5-6	TRBJ2-2	-	CASSFQGPGELFF	TGTGCCAGCAGCTTTCAGGGTCCCGGGGAGCTGTTTTTT
-	TRBV6-1	TRBJ1-2	few	CASSEAPVLTDKDYGYTF	TGTGCCAGCAGTGAAGCGCCGGTGCTAACAGATAAGGACTATGGCTACACCTTC
TRBD1	TRBV5-5	TRBJ1-2	-	CASRAGTGANYGYTF	TGTGCCAGCAGAGCTGGGACAGGGGCTAACTATGGCTACACCTTC
-	TRBV29-1	TRBJ2-5	few	CSVGTAQETQYF	TGCAGCGTTGGGACAGCTCAAGAGACCCAGTACTTC
-	TRBV5-1	TRBJ1-4	-	CASSLRDPNEKLFF	TGCGCCAGCAGCTTGCGGGATCCCAATGAAAAACTGTTTTTT
-	TRBV6-1	TRBJ2-3	-	CASSGASGYRVSYTDTQYF	TGTGCCAGCAGTGGTGCCTCTGGATACCGTGTATCTTACACAGATACGCAGTATTTT
-	TRBV10-3	TRBJ2-4	few	CAISEPGEKNIQYF	TGTGCCATCAGTGAGCCGGGAGAGAAAAACATTCAGTACTTC